This T cell receptor beta chain comes out of a study of CD8+ T cells in alopecia areata (dated by TCRdb to 2017 to 2018). With regard to the full study: High-throughput TCRbeta sequencing was used to examine T cell clonal expansion in alopecia areata in both the C3H/HeJ mouse model and human patients. On the human side, TCRbeta sequencing was run on scalp tissue and on sorted CD4+ and CD8+ peripheral blood T cells from healthy controls and from alopecia areata patients with either patchy or totalis/universalis disease. Scalp clonality was compared across normal scalp (n=4), patchy alopecia areata scalp (n=8), and alopecia totalis/universalis scalp (n=8). RNA was obtained with the PAXgene miRNA kit for fixed scalp, the miRNeasy kit for PBMCs, and the RNeasy kit for mouse skin. immunoSEQ multiplex PCR using 35 Vbeta forward primers and 13 Jbeta reverse primers was used to amplify TCRbeta CDR3 regions. The full study reports these points: Resident alphabeta T cells in normal human skin are also sequenced, complicating scalp TCR repertoire analysis, unlike mouse skin dominated by gammadelta T cells. Compared with normal scalp, lesional scalp, particularly in alopecia totalis/universalis, had higher clonality and more expanded CD8+ clones, which suggests antigenic drive. Shared TCR sequences between patients were less evident than in mice, which may be partly attributable to HLA diversity in the patient population.

The trim is 4 bases for V and 9 bases for J, with a gap of 15 bases between the germline ends. Via the germline V gene, CDR1 is SQVTM and CDR2 ANQGSEA. The CDR3 goes from the cysteine to the phenylalanine over 13 residues. The sequence is cut down to CDR3 DNA, 39 bases in frame from base 1. This clone has just a few counts. The antigen this receptor binds is unknown. Nothing much larger sits one base from this clone, and base qualities are not available. After PBMCs were isolated by density centrifugation and stained for CD3, CD4 and CD8, a FACSAria was used to sort CD4+ and CD8+ T cells. Scalp biopsies and blood samples were provided by unaffected controls. Library construction relied on the immunoSEQ multiplex PCR assay. RNA was extracted from all samples and reverse transcribed into cDNA, which served as template for TCR sequencing. SuperScript III was used for first-strand cDNA synthesis, primed with a 2:1 mix of oligo-dT and random hexamers. Amplification bias was assessed with a synthetic immune receptor repertoire, and residual bias was removed computationally. The published analysis was carried out like this. After raw reads were preprocessed to remove errors, the CDR3 was defined following IMGT conventions as running from the conserved cysteine to phenylalanine. Clonality was calculated as 1 minus Shannon entropy normalized by log2 of the number of productive unique TCRs. Scalp TCRbeta sequences were cross-referenced with sorted blood CD4 and CD8 repertoires so that the CD4 or CD8 identity of scalp clones could be inferred. Entries here come from immuneACCESS through TCRdb and include only in-frame sequences with V and J called. Some clones fail to appear in such tables; in the studies checked, an unresolved V gene covers under half of the shortfall, and the cause of the remainder is unknown. V and J calls and clone size come straight from that table; D and trimming were deduced from the DNA. Here the sample has 140,000 or so clones; less than 65% occur a single time. About 40% of the sample lies in the top ten.

Sequenced: CD8+ T cells sorted from blood. This receptor was obtained from a human donor in good health. This chain is built from TRBV29-1 and TRBJ2-2; the D gene is perhaps TRBD2, from 5 matching bases. Here is the DNA: TGCAGCGTTGTCGGGGTTTACTCCCGGGAGCTGTTTTTT. Its protein is CSVVGVYSRELFF.